Each of the 9 T cell receptor beta chains below was sequenced from the same sample in a study of technical replicates of blood from a handful of donors. Only in-frame clones appear in the TCRdb table, and some are missing; sequencing was by immunoSEQ multiplex PCR. The sample includes roughly 80,000 clones, about 89% of them seen just once. Sequenced input: T cells isolated from PBMCs. The receptors shown here come from a human donor in good health.

V usage is TRBV4-1 and J usage is TRBJ2-7, with a tentative D call TRBD1 (6 bases). The CDR3 covers 19 residues. Per germline, CDR1 MGHRA and CDR2 YSYEKL. V was clipped by 2 bases and J by 1 base, with 24 bases between them. CDR3 DNA sequence: TGCGCCAGCAGCCAACTATTCCCCACTTACAGGGAGTTGTCCTACGAGCAGTACTTC. Translation: CASSQLFPTYRELSYEQYF.

The gene calls are TRBV5-5 and TRBJ2-5; 7 bases are a match to TRBD1. The CDR3 runs to 19 residues. The germline gives CDR1 SGHKS, CDR2 YYEKEE (reference sequence). With 4 bases clipped from V and 5 bases from J, the junction kept 23 bases outside the gene matches. CDR3 coding DNA: TGTGCCAGCAGCCGAGGGGGCGGACTGGCCGGACGAGGGGCTGAGACCCAGTACTTC. Translating it yields CASSRGGGLAGRGAETQYF.

The chain employs TRBV9 and TRBJ2-2; D possibly corresponds to TRBD2 (5 bases). Germline lookup yields CDR1 SGDLS and CDR2 YYNGEE. V dropped 0 bases and J dropped 7 bases, with 13 bases sitting between them. The CDR3 runs to 15 residues. CDR3 amino acids: CASSVEGSGNGELFF. The DNA of the CDR3 is TGTGCCAGCAGCGTAGAAGGGAGCGGTAACGGGGAGCTGTTTTTT.

This clone has just one count. The rearrangement uses TRBV30 and TRBJ2-7; D unclear. This CDR3 is 14 amino acids long. Germline V gene sequence: CDR1 GTSNPN, CDR2 SVGIG (reference sequence). The V and J ends lost 1 base and 3 bases respectively, with 13 bases between them. The CDR3 reads CAWSALPSYYEQYF. The CDR3 DNA reads as TGTGCCTGGAGTGCCCTACCGTCTTACTACGAGCAGTACTTC.

The rearrangement uses TRBV2 and TRBJ2-7, with no clear D. The V gene lost 8 bases and the J gene lost 5 bases, with 13 bases spanning the gap. Germline V gene lookup returns CDR1 SNHLY and CDR2 FYNNEI. The CDR3 length is 12 residues. The CDR3 bases are TGTGCCAGCGAGAGAGAAGTCCACGAGCAGTACTTC. Its protein product is CASEREVHEQYF.

The chain couples TRBV28 to TRBJ1-1, with D possibly being TRBD1 (5 bases). Trimming pared 5 bases from V and 5 bases from J, leaving 15 bases between. Germline V gene lookup returns CDR1 MDHEN and CDR2 SYDVKM. The CDR3 has 14 amino acids. CDR3: CASSVPGGGTEAFF. CDR3 nucleotide sequence: TGTGCCAGCAGTGTCCCCGGGGGAGGGACTGAAGCTTTCTTT.

The chain couples TRBV6-5 to TRBJ2-7; 8 bases line up with TRBD1. The V segment lost 6 bases and the J segment 2 bases; nucleotides outside the gene matches: 6. CDR3 length: 14 amino acids. CDR1 and CDR2 (germline): MNHEY, SVGAGI. The chain's CDR3 is CASSSTDRAYEQYF. Written as DNA, the CDR3 is TGTGCCAGCAGCTCAACGGACAGGGCCTACGAGCAGTACTTC.

This rearrangement joins TRBV6-6 to TRBJ2-2; TRBD2 is a possible D gene (6 bases). Trimming took 2 bases from V and 7 from J, leaving 14 bases between them. The CDR3 consists of 15 residues. Per the germline V gene, CDR1 is MNHNY and CDR2 is SVGAGI (reference sequence). CDR3 residues: CASSYGGEVGGELFF. The DNA of the CDR3 is TGTGCCAGCAGTTACGGAGGGGAGGTAGGCGGGGAGCTGTTTTTT.

The chain uses TRBV29-1 and TRBJ1-1; D possibly corresponds to TRBD1 (5 bases). V dropped 6 bases and J dropped 1 base, with 15 bases sitting between them. CDR3 length equals 14 residues. Per the germline V gene, CDR1 is SQVTM and CDR2 is ANQGSEA. As DNA, the CDR3 is TGCAGCGTCCTATTGACAGACTCGAACACTGAAGCTTTCTTT. Amino acid sequence: CSVLLTDSNTEAFF.